These T cell receptor beta chains were read from a single sample in a study of shared T cell receptors in the human thymus. The data were produced by immunoSEQ multiplex PCR, yet TCRdb's version contains in-frame clones alone and is incomplete. Seen here are hundreds of thousands of clones, around 89% observed once, and the top ten hold approximately 0.01%. This same sample was also part of a study on human thymus T cells.

The sequenced sample was thymocytes. These receptors were obtained from a boy under two years old with a congenital heart defect. Each CDR3 is given with its conserved first and last residue. The D gene is left open where the match is weak. Not all rows give a size; the values are once, few, many and, for expanded clones, a class.

CDR3nt: TGTGCCAGCAGACTGGGACAGGGTAGGAACGAGCAGTACTTC
CDR3aa: CASRLGQGRNEQYF
d_gene: TRBD1
v_gene: TRBV5-6
j_gene: TRBJ2-7
len: 14
abundance: few

CDR3nt: TGTGCCAGCAGAAAAAGGGACAGATCCTACGAGCAGTACTTC
CDR3aa: CASRKRDRSYEQYF
d_gene: TRBD1
v_gene: TRBV28
j_gene: TRBJ2-7
len: 14
abundance: once

CDR3nt: TGTGCCAGCAGTTTCCTAGCGGGAGAAGAAGAGCAGTACTTC
CDR3aa: CASSFLAGEEEQYF
d_gene: TRBD2
v_gene: TRBV27
j_gene: TRBJ2-7
len: 14
abundance: .

CDR3nt: TGTGCCAGCAGCTTGGGCGGGAGGCCCCACGGACTGTCCTACGAGCAGTACTTC
CDR3aa: CASSLGGRPHGLSYEQYF
d_gene: TRBD2
v_gene: TRBV5-4
j_gene: TRBJ2-7
len: 18
abundance: .

CDR3nt: TGTGCTAGTGGTTACCAGGGACAGGGGGCTTGGGCCAAAAACATTCAGTACTTC
CDR3aa: CASGYQGQGAWAKNIQYF
d_gene: TRBD1
v_gene: TRBV12-5
j_gene: TRBJ2-4
len: 18
abundance: .

CDR3nt: TGTGCCAGCAGCTTAGCCAGGGATGACGGGGGTGAAGCTTTCTTT
CDR3aa: CASSLARDDGGEAFF
d_gene: .
v_gene: TRBV7-2
j_gene: TRBJ1-1
len: 15
abundance: .

CDR3nt: TGCGCCAGCAGCTTGGTAGCCAGGGGGTACGAGCAGTACTTC
CDR3aa: CASSLVARGYEQYF
d_gene: TRBD1
v_gene: TRBV5-1
j_gene: TRBJ2-7
len: 14
abundance: .

CDR3nt: TGTGCCAGCAGCCCATGGACTAGCGGAGGACTCTACAATGAGCAGTTCTTC
CDR3aa: CASSPWTSGGLYNEQFF
d_gene: TRBD2
v_gene: TRBV5-4
j_gene: TRBJ2-1
len: 17
abundance: .

CDR3nt: TGTGCCAGCAACACGACAGGGGGTTCGAGCTCATATGGCTACACCTTC
CDR3aa: CASNTTGGSSSYGYTF
d_gene: TRBD1
v_gene: TRBV6-6
j_gene: TRBJ1-2
len: 16
abundance: once

CDR3nt: TGTGCCAGCAGCGCCCGACGCAGGACAGCTGGAAACACCATATATTTT
CDR3aa: CASSARRRTAGNTIYF
d_gene: .
v_gene: TRBV9
j_gene: TRBJ1-3
len: 16
abundance: .

CDR3nt: TGTGCCAGCAGCTCCCCGTCTTACAGGGGGTCTAGCACAGATACGCAGTATTTT
CDR3aa: CASSSPSYRGSSTDTQYF
d_gene: TRBD1
v_gene: TRBV7-9
j_gene: TRBJ2-3
len: 18
abundance: .

CDR3nt: TGCGCCAGCAGCCAAGAGAATTTGGAGGGCGAGCAGTACTTC
CDR3aa: CASSQENLEGEQYF
d_gene: .
v_gene: TRBV4-1
j_gene: TRBJ2-7
len: 14
abundance: .

CDR3nt: TGCGCCAGCAGCCAAGTAGGCCGGAGCACTGAAGCTTTCTTT
CDR3aa: CASSQVGRSTEAFF
d_gene: .
v_gene: TRBV4-3
j_gene: TRBJ1-1
len: 14
abundance: once